These 21 T cell receptor beta chains originate from one sample sequenced in a study of shared clonotypes between healthy human individuals. The data were produced by immunoSEQ multiplex PCR, yet TCRdb's version contains in-frame clones alone and is incomplete. The sample records hundreds of thousands of clones, 95% to 97% being singletons. Positive CCR7 selection of CD45RO-negative cells yielded the naive CD8 cells, and terminally differentiated effector memory CD45RA+ cells were excluded. The sequenced material came from naive CD8+ T cells sorted from blood. All receptors come from a woman under 40 in good health.

The chain is built from TRBV5-1 and TRBJ2-7, with 7 bases matching TRBD1. The junction had 4 bases not matched to a gene; V was cut back by 2 bases and J by 2 bases. The length of the CDR3 is 14 residues. Germline CDR1 SGHRS, CDR2 YFSETQ. Written as DNA, the CDR3 is TGCGCCAGCAGCTTAGGACAGGCAGCCTACGAGCAGTACTTC. This translates into CASSLGQAAYEQYF.

This chain connects TRBV18 to TRBJ2-7; D is ambiguous. Germline V gives CDR1 KGHSH, CDR2 LQKENI. The length of the CDR3 is 13 residues. Trimming took 6 bases from V and 6 from J, leaving 15 bases between them. CDR3 amino acids: CASSLSPEFEQYF. In DNA, the CDR3 is TGTGCCAGCTCCCTTTCCCCGGAGTTCGAGCAGTACTTC.

The CDR3 sequence is CASSPGPMRYTEAFF. CDR3 coding DNA: TGTGCCAGCAGTCCTGGACCCATGAGGTACACTGAAGCTTTCTTT. The chain is built from TRBV27 and TRBJ1-1, with D unresolved. V was cut by 5 bases and J by 3 bases, with 16 bases left in between. CDR3 length: 15 amino acids. The germline CDR1 and CDR2 sequences are MNHEY and SMNVEV (reference sequence).

This chain joins TRBV7-2 and TRBJ1-2, with TRBD1 matching 8 bases. The junction had 3 bases not matched to a gene; V was cut back by 1 base and J by 5 bases. The germline CDR1 and CDR2 sequences are SGHTA and FQGNSA. The CDR3 covers 14 residues. The DNA of the CDR3 is TGTGCCAGCAGCTTAGAGAGGACAGGGTATGGCTACACCTTC. Amino acids: CASSLERTGYGYTF.

The chain is built from TRBV25-1 and TRBJ2-3, with 9 bases identical to TRBD2. The CDR3 consists of 15 residues. V lost 4 bases, J lost 0 bases, and 2 bases stayed unmatched. The germline V gene has CDR1 MGHDK and CDR2 SYGVNS. The CDR3 protein is CASSALAGSTDTQYF. CDR3 nucleotides: TGTGCCAGCAGTGCTCTAGCGGGAAGCACAGATACGCAGTATTTT.

The chain joins TRBV7-2 to TRBJ2-3; D not certain. The CDR3 has 18 amino acids. The germline CDR1 and CDR2 sequences are SGHTA and FQGNSA. V gave up 2 bases and J gave up 2 bases, with 20 bases separating them. CDR3 coding DNA: TGTGCCAGCAGCTTAAGGGCGGTGTTGAGACCTGACACAGATACGCAGTATTTT. Translated: CASSLRAVLRPDTDTQYF.

CDR3 region: CASSLDTENIQYF. The CDR3 DNA sequence: TGTGCCAGCAGCTTAGACACAGAAAACATTCAGTACTTC. V gene TRBV11-2 combines with J gene TRBJ2-4; D unclear. Germline V lookup: CDR1 SGHAT, CDR2 FQNNGV. The CDR3 runs to 13 residues. Trimming stripped 0 bases from V and 5 bases from J, with 5 bases between. Filled out from reference TRBV11-2 and TRBJ2-4, the complete variable domain reads EAGVAQSPRYKIIEKRQSVAFWCNPISGHATLYWYQQILGQGPKLLIQFQNNGVVDDSQLPKDRFSAERLKGVDSTLKIQPAKLEDSAVYLCASSLDTENIQYFGAGTRLSVL.

This chain joins TRBV5-4 and TRBJ2-2; 7 bases align to TRBD2. This CDR3 has 15 residues. V was clipped by 4 bases and J by 3 bases; unmatched bases: 6. The germline V gene encodes CDR1 SGHNT and CDR2 YYREEE (reference sequence). CDR3 nucleotide sequence: TGTGCCAGCAGCCCGGACGGACTAGACACCGGGGAGCTGTTTTTT. This codes for CASSPDGLDTGELFF. The whole variable domain, filled in from reference TRBV5-4 and TRBJ2-2, reads ETGVTQSPTHLIKTRGQQVTLRCSSQSGHNTVSWYQQALGQGPQFIFQYYREEENGRGNFPPRFSGLQFPNYSSELNVNALELDDSALYLCASSPDGLDTGELFFGEGSRLTVL.

The chain carries TRBV10-1 and TRBJ2-5, with D maybe TRBD1 (6 bases). The J call is doubtful: the DNA matches TRBJ2-7 better. The CDR3 spans 13 residues. The germline V gene has CDR1 WNHNN and CDR2 SYGVQD (reference sequence). CDR3 nucleotides: TGCGCCAGCAGCGGGACACCGACCTACGAGCAGTACTTC. This codes for CASSGTPTYEQYF.

CDR3 loop: CASSFGSGPNYNEQFF. The CDR3 DNA follows: TGTGCCAGCAGCTTCGGATCCGGACCCAACTACAATGAGCAGTTCTTC. The rearrangement links TRBV11-1 to TRBJ2-1; D is ambiguous. Germline V lookup: CDR1 SGHAT, CDR2 FQDESV (reference sequence). The CDR3 extends over 16 amino acids. Trimming took off 3 bases at V and 3 bases at J, with 15 bases between the two ends.

This chain joins TRBV7-9 and TRBJ2-3; unclear D gene. V lost 5 bases and J 4 bases, leaving 7 bases between the germline ends. CDR3 length: 12 amino acids. Germline values: CDR1 SEHNR, CDR2 FQNEAQ (reference sequence). The CDR3 DNA is TGTGCCAGCAGCCCCCGTCCAGATACGCAGTATTTT. It yields the protein CASSPRPDTQYF. The complete variable domain, with remaining parts taken from reference TRBV7-9 and TRBJ2-3, reads DTGVSQNPRHKITKRGQNVTFRCDPISEHNRLYWYRQTLGQGPEFLTYFQNEAQLEKSRLLSDRFSAERPKGSFSTLEIQRTEQGDSAMYLCASSPRPDTQYFGPGTRLTVL.

J is TRBJ1-3 and V is TRBV5-1, with D unclear. CDR1 SGHRS and CDR2 YFSETQ come from the germline V gene. The V end lost 0 bases, the J end lost 1 base, and 8 bases lay between the germline ends. This CDR3 is 15 amino acids long. The CDR3 nucleotides are TGCGCCAGCAGCTTGGGGGAGCGGTCTGGAAACACCATATATTTT. It encodes CASSLGERSGNTIYF.

The V gene is TRBV2, the J gene TRBJ2-5; D uncertain. The CDR3 runs to 15 residues. The V and J ends lost 2 bases and 5 bases respectively, with 15 bases between them. Germline V lookup: CDR1 SNHLY, CDR2 FYNNEI. The CDR3 region is CASSERQVWDETQYF. CDR3 coding DNA: TGTGCCAGCAGTGAAAGGCAGGTTTGGGATGAGACCCAGTACTTC. The whole variable domain, filled in from reference TRBV2 and TRBJ2-5, reads EPEVTQTPSHQVTQMGQEVILRCVPISNHLYFYWYRQILGQKVEFLVSFYNNEISEKSEIFDDQFSVERPDGSNFTLKIRSTKLEDSAMYFCASSERQVWDETQYFGPGTRLLVL.

The V call is TRBV9, the J call TRBJ1-5, with D possibly being TRBD1 (5 bases). V dropped 4 bases and J dropped 10 bases, with 15 bases sitting between them. The germline V gene has CDR1 SGDLS and CDR2 YYNGEE. CDR3 length equals 13 residues. Here the CDR3 reads CASSTSDRSPQHF. CDR3 coding DNA: TGTGCCAGCAGCACCAGCGACAGATCCCCCCAGCATTTT. Using reference TRBV9 and TRBJ1-5 for the parts outside the CDR3, the full variable domain is DSGVTQTPKHLITATGQRVTLRCSPRSGDLSVYWYQQSLDQGLQFLIQYYNGEERAKGNILERFSAQQFPDLHSELNLSSLELGDSALYFCASSTSDRSPQHFGDGTRLSIL.

V is TRBV5-4 and J is TRBJ2-5; D gene unclear. Per the germline V gene, CDR1 is SGHNT and CDR2 is YYREEE (reference sequence). The V and J ends lost 10 bases and 0 bases respectively, with 10 bases between them. The CDR3 totals 12 residues. For the CDR3, the DNA is TGTGCCGTTTCTGGGGACCAAGAGACCCAGTACTTC. It encodes CAVSGDQETQYF.

This sequence joins TRBV6-1 and TRBJ1-1, with D uncertain. V shed 1 base and J shed 0 bases, with 6 bases lying between them. CDR1 and CDR2 (germline): MNHNS, SASEGT. The CDR3 runs 14 residues. This CDR3 is CASSEERLNTEAFF. For the CDR3, the DNA is TGTGCCAGCAGTGAAGAACGGCTGAACACTGAAGCTTTCTTT.

V usage is TRBV7-8 and J usage is TRBJ1-5; 7 positions match TRBD1. The trim removed 4 bases at V and 0 bases at J, leaving 9 bases unmatched. The germline V gene encodes CDR1 SGHVS and CDR2 FQNEAQ. The CDR3 is 17 residues long. DNA of the CDR3: TGTGCCAGCAGCTCAGGGACAGACGACTATAGCAATCAGCCCCAGCATTTT. Encoded protein: CASSSGTDDYSNQPQHF.

The chain uses TRBV6-5 and TRBJ2-7; D may correspond to TRBD1 or TRBD2 (5 bases each). The CDR3 covers 13 residues. V gave up 2 bases and J gave up 5 bases, with 10 bases separating them. The germline CDR1 and CDR2 sequences are MNHEY and SVGAGI. The CDR3: CASSYTGTHEQYF. DNA of the CDR3: TGTGCCAGCAGTTACACGGGGACCCACGAGCAGTACTTC.

The genes are TRBV6-5 and TRBJ2-2; D gene ambiguous. The V gene lost 7 bases and the J gene lost 0 bases, with 12 bases spanning the gap. Germline CDR1 reads MNHEY; CDR2 reads SVGAGI. The CDR3 extends over 15 amino acids. The CDR3 DNA is TGTGCCAGCAACCGCGAGATGGCGAACACCGGGGAGCTGTTTTTT. Translated: CASNREMANTGELFF.

Comments on this clone: This same CDR3 is encoded by further DNA sequences in the sample. The chain links TRBV27 to TRBJ2-7; D perhaps matches TRBD2 (7 bases). V was shortened by 4 bases and J by 3 bases, with 10 bases between the two germline ends. CDR3 size: 13 residues. In germline, CDR1 is MNHEY, CDR2 SMNVEV (reference sequence). This CDR3 is CASSSGGGYEQYF. The DNA of the CDR3 is TGTGCCAGCAGTTCGGGGGGCGGCTACGAGCAGTACTTC.

In this sample, this clone turned up once. The J gene is TRBJ2-2, the V gene TRBV21-1; the listed D gene, TRBD2, was not tested against the DNA. TRBV21-1 is an annotated pseudogene. The CDR3 spans 18 residues. The CDR3 DNA sequence: TGTGCCAGCAGCTCCCGCGAAGACGGGAGTGGTGGCACCGGGGAGCTGTTTTTT. Encoded protein: CASSSREDGSGGTGELFF.